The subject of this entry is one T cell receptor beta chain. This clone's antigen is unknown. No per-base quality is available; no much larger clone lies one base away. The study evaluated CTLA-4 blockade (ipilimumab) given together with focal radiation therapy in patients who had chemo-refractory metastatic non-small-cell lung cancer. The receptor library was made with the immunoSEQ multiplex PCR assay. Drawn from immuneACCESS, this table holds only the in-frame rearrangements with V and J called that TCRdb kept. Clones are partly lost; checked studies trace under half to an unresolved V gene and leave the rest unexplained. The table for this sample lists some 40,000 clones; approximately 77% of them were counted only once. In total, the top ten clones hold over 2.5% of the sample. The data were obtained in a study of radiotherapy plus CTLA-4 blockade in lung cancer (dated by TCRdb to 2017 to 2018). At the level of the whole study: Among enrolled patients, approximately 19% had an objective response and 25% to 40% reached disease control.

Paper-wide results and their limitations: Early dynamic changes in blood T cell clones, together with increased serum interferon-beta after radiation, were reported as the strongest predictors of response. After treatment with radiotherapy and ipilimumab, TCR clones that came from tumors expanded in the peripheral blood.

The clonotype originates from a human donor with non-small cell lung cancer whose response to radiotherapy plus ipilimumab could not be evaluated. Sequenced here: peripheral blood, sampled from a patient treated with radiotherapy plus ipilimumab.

The CDR3 protein is CASSYTGQRGYTF. The base sequence is TGTGCCAGCAGTTACACCGGACAGCGGGGCTACACCTTC. In this chain, TRBV6-5 is recombined with TRBJ1-2, and the D gene may be TRBD1, 6 bases matching. The CDR3 covers 13 residues, taking in both the cysteine and the phenylalanine. Only CDR3 DNA is held: 39 bases, read in frame from base 1. Via the germline V gene, CDR1 is MNHEY and CDR2 SVGAGI. A distance of 12 bases separates the germline ends of V and J, which lose 2 bases and 8 bases respectively.